The next 30 T cell receptor beta chains were all read from a single sample in a study of chemoradiotherapy in HPV16-positive cancers. Assay used: immunoSEQ multiplex PCR; TCRdb lists only in-frame clones, some missing. The sample contains about 5,400 clones, 85% of which appear only once. Sequenced material: tumor tissue, taken from a patient who underwent chemoradiotherapy. All receptors derive from a human donor with HPV-associated anogenital cancer.

This clone was counted a single time. The V call is TRBV11-1, the J call TRBJ1-3, with D hard to call. The germline V and J ends were trimmed by 3 bases and 1 base, with 13 bases remaining between them. Looked up from germline, CDR1 is SGHAT and CDR2 is FQDESV (reference sequence). CDR3 length equals 16 residues. Written as DNA, the CDR3 is TGTGCCAGCAGCTTTACGATTCGGGAGTCTGGAAACACCATATATTTT. Its translation: CASSFTIRESGNTIYF.

This clone came up once. J is TRBJ2-3 and V is TRBV5-6; D is unresolved. The CDR3 runs to 17 residues. From germline, CDR1 is SGHDT and CDR2 YYEEEE. The germline V and J ends were trimmed by 2 bases and 0 bases, with 16 bases remaining between them. This chain's CDR3 is CASSLTAQLSSTDTQYF. In nucleotides, the CDR3 is TGTGCCAGCAGCTTAACAGCACAGTTATCTAGCACAGATACGCAGTATTTT.

The chain carries TRBV4-1 and TRBJ1-4, with D perhaps matching TRBD1 (5 bases). V was clipped by 1 base and J by 3 bases, with 12 bases between them. Germline values: CDR1 MGHRA, CDR2 YSYEKL. The length of the CDR3 is 16 residues. The CDR3 here is CASSQGRGDSNEKLFF. CDR3 DNA sequence: TGCGCCAGCAGCCAAGGTCGTGGGGACTCTAATGAAAAACTGTTTTTT.

The chain uses TRBV7-9 and TRBJ1-5, with D maybe TRBD1 (6 bases). CDR1 is SEHNR and CDR2 is FQNEAQ in the germline V gene (reference sequence). The CDR3 runs to 15 residues. The ends were cut back, 6 bases at V and 10 bases at J, with 22 bases in the middle. The CDR3 protein is CASSLRGAPNDPQHF. The CDR3 DNA is TGTGCCAGCAGTCTCCGGGGGGCCCCCAATGATCCCCAGCATTTT.

The chain is built from TRBV2 and TRBJ2-1; TRBD2 matches 11 bases. The CDR3 is made up of 16 amino acids. Germline V gene sequence: CDR1 SNHLY, CDR2 FYNNEI. The ends lost 4 bases at V and 9 bases at J; junction bases unmatched: 11. The CDR3 sequence is CASSVALAGGSGEQFF. Written as DNA, the CDR3 is TGTGCCAGCAGTGTGGCTCTAGCGGGGGGCAGCGGTGAGCAGTTCTTC.

The gene calls are TRBV9 and TRBJ2-3; no reliable D call. CDR3 length: 16 amino acids. Deletions cut 0 bases from V and 1 base from J, with 12 bases between. The germline CDR1 and CDR2 sequences are SGDLS and YYNGEE. CDR3 loop: CASSVGPSSRTDTQYF. In nucleotides, the CDR3 is TGTGCCAGCAGCGTAGGTCCGTCCTCCCGCACAGATACGCAGTATTTT. The full variable domain, its missing parts supplied by reference TRBV9 and TRBJ2-3, is DSGVTQTPKHLITATGQRVTLRCSPRSGDLSVYWYQQSLDQGLQFLIQYYNGEERAKGNILERFSAQQFPDLHSELNLSSLELGDSALYFCASSVGPSSRTDTQYFGPGTRLTVL.

This chain links TRBV21-1 with TRBJ1-4; the table's D call of TRBD1 was not tested on the DNA. TRBV21-1 is shown as a pseudogene. There are 17 residues in the CDR3. CDR3 sequence: CASSKPRDREWNEKLFF. The DNA of the CDR3 is TGTGCCAGCAGCAAACCCCGGGACAGGGAATGGAATGAAAAACTGTTTTTT.

This clone was picked up one time. V gene TRBV7-3 combines with J gene TRBJ2-1; 16 bases fit TRBD2. Germline V gene data show CDR1 as SGHTA and CDR2 as FQGTGA. J was trimmed by 2 bases and V by 5 bases; bases with no gene match: 3. The CDR3 contains 17 residues. The CDR3, as DNA: TGTGCCAGCAGCACGGGACTAGCGGGGGGGGCCTACAATGAGCAGTTCTTC. Translated: CASSTGLAGGAYNEQFF.

This clone is a singleton in its sample. This rearrangement joins TRBV6-5 to TRBJ2-2; 9 bases map to TRBD1. Germline-derived CDR1 and CDR2 are MNHEY and SVGAGI. This CDR3 has 14 amino acids. Losses at the gene ends were 2 bases for V and 6 bases for J; bases not matched to a gene: 1. CDR3 residues: CASSYGQGSGELFF. CDR3 DNA: TGTGCCAGCAGTTACGGACAGGGGTCCGGGGAGCTGTTTTTT.

The chain employs TRBV11-3 and TRBJ1-2; the match to TRBD1 covers 8 bases. Germline CDR1 reads SGHNT; CDR2 reads YENEEA. There are 14 residues in the CDR3. With V trimmed by 2 bases and J by 8 bases, 7 bases remained unmatched. The CDR3 is CASSLTGRGQGYTF. Here the CDR3 DNA reads TGTGCCAGCAGCTTAACGGGCAGGGGGCAGGGCTACACCTTC.

V usage is TRBV5-4 and J usage is TRBJ2-2; a weak D match, TRBD1 (5 bases). Between the trimmed V and J ends, which lost 3 bases and 7 bases, there was a span of 19 bases. CDR1 is SGHNT and CDR2 is YYREEE in the germline V gene (reference sequence). CDR3 length: 16 amino acids. The CDR3 sequence is CASSSRSRQGGGELFF. For the CDR3, the DNA is TGTGCCAGCAGCTCGCGGTCAAGGCAGGGCGGCGGGGAGCTGTTTTTT. Combining the CDR3 with reference TRBV5-4 and TRBJ2-2 gives the whole variable domain ETGVTQSPTHLIKTRGQQVTLRCSSQSGHNTVSWYQQALGQGPQFIFQYYREEENGRGNFPPRFSGLQFPNYSSELNVNALELDDSALYLCASSSRSRQGGGELFFGEGSRLTVL.

This clone has just one count. The chain uses TRBV5-6 and TRBJ1-1; the D gene is possibly TRBD1 (6 bases). V was cut by 2 bases and J by 0 bases, with 11 bases left in between. This CDR3 spans 15 amino acids. Germline V gene lookup returns CDR1 SGHDT and CDR2 YYEEEE. CDR3 nucleotides: TGTGCCAGCAGCTTTGGCTACAGGGTGAACACTGAAGCTTTCTTT. Translated, it gives CASSFGYRVNTEAFF.

This clone was observed a few times. CDR3 in DNA: TGTGCCAGCAGCTCGGACTTCTCTGGGGCCAACGTCCTGACTTTC. Amino acids: CASSSDFSGANVLTF. J is TRBJ2-6 and V is TRBV7-9, with D maybe TRBD2 (5 bases). There are 15 residues in the CDR3. Trimming cost V 4 bases and J 0 bases, with 7 bases left between them. Germline V gene data show CDR1 as SEHNR and CDR2 as FQNEAQ (reference sequence). Combining the CDR3 with reference TRBV7-9 and TRBJ2-6 gives the whole variable domain DTGVSQNPRHKITKRGQNVTFRCDPISEHNRLYWYRQTLGQGPEFLTYFQNEAQLEKSRLLSDRFSAERPKGSFSTLEIQRTEQGDSAMYLCASSSDFSGANVLTFGAGSRLTVL.

By sample share, this clone is large (0.1 to 1%). CDR3 sequence (DNA): TGTGCCAGCAGCTTAGGGTACGACACAGATACGCAGTATTTT. This sequence encodes CASSLGYDTDTQYF. The chain uses TRBV7-6 and TRBJ2-3, with D hard to call. Trimming took 1 base from V and 2 from J, leaving 7 bases between them. The CDR3 spans 14 residues. From germline, CDR1 is SGHVS and CDR2 FNYEAQ.

The chain uses TRBV6-5 and TRBJ1-5; D ambiguous. The germline gives CDR1 MNHEY, CDR2 SVGAGI. Trimming removed 8 bases from V and 7 bases from J, with 12 bases in between. The CDR3 extends over 12 amino acids. The CDR3 DNA sequence: TGTGCCAGCTGGAAGGAGGACCAGCCCCAGCATTTT. Translating gives CASWKEDQPQHF.

The chain carries TRBV7-9 and TRBJ1-1; no firm D call. Trimming removed 1 base from V and 7 bases from J, with 10 bases in between. The V gene's germline CDR1 is SEHNR and CDR2 FQNEAQ (reference sequence). The CDR3 contains 13 residues. CDR3 residues: CASSLGSNDEAFF. The CDR3 DNA reads TGTGCCAGCAGCTTAGGCAGTAACGATGAAGCTTTCTTT.

The genes are TRBV6-6 and TRBJ1-5, with 7 nucleotides matching TRBD1. Trimming at V came to 9 bases and at J to 6 bases, leaving 14 bases not matched to a gene. CDR1 is MNHNY, CDR2 SVGAGI, per germline (reference sequence). This CDR3 spans 15 amino acids. CDR3 amino acids: CASQFKGGDGQPQHF. CDR3 nucleotides: TGTGCCAGTCAGTTTAAAGGGGGCGATGGTCAGCCCCAGCATTTT.

V is TRBV27 and J is TRBJ1-1, with a possible D match to TRBD1 (6 bases). CDR1 and CDR2 (germline): MNHEY, SMNVEV (reference sequence). The length of the CDR3 is 15 residues. Trimming removed 7 bases from V and 7 bases from J, with 22 bases in between. This CDR3 is CASTPHRDTASEAFF. The CDR3, as DNA: TGTGCCAGCACCCCCCACCGGGACACCGCAAGTGAAGCTTTCTTT.

The J gene is TRBJ2-2, the V gene TRBV19, with 9 bases fitting TRBD2. Per germline, CDR1 LNHDA and CDR2 SQIVND (reference sequence). The CDR3 consists of 14 residues. V lost 8 bases, J lost 6 bases, and 7 bases stayed unmatched. The CDR3 DNA reads as TGTGCCAGTTCTAGGGGCGGGGGGGCCGGGGAGCTGTTTTTT. Its protein product is CASSRGGGAGELFF.

This chain joins TRBV5-6 and TRBJ1-1, with 7 bases fitting TRBD1. The length of the CDR3 is 15 residues. Germline trimming cut 5 bases from V and 0 bases from J; bases unmatched to any gene: 7. CDR1 and CDR2 (germline): SGHDT, YYEEEE. CDR3 amino acids: CASSLPTGLNTEAFF. CDR3 DNA sequence: TGTGCCAGCAGTCTCCCGACAGGGTTGAACACTGAAGCTTTCTTT.

The J gene is TRBJ2-5, the V gene TRBV5-4; D unclear. V was pared by 0 bases and J by 4 bases, with 10 bases between. This CDR3 is built from 14 residues. The germline V gene encodes CDR1 SGHNT and CDR2 YYREEE (reference sequence). CDR3 in DNA: TGTGCCAGCAGCTTGGGGCAGGCGATAGAGACCCAGTACTTC. The encoded protein is CASSLGQAIETQYF.

This chain uses TRBV7-9 with TRBJ1-1, with D possibly TRBD1 on 6 matching bases. This CDR3 is built from 14 residues. V was pared by 4 bases and J by 3 bases, with 12 bases between. The germline V gene has CDR1 SEHNR and CDR2 FQNEAQ (reference sequence). The CDR3 reads CASSSRRGDTEAFF. The CDR3 bases are TGTGCCAGCAGCTCCAGAAGGGGGGACACTGAAGCTTTCTTT. Complete variable domain (other parts from reference TRBV7-9 and TRBJ1-1): DTGVSQNPRHKITKRGQNVTFRCDPISEHNRLYWYRQTLGQGPEFLTYFQNEAQLEKSRLLSDRFSAERPKGSFSTLEIQRTEQGDSAMYLCASSSRRGDTEAFFGQGTRLTVV.

This clone has only one observation. The same CDR3 can be traced to other DNA sequences in this sample. The V call is TRBV6-1, the J call TRBJ2-3; TRBD2 aligns across 9 bases. The CDR3 contains 16 residues. Germline CDR1 is MNHNS and CDR2 is SASEGT. V lost 1 base and J lost 10; bases outside the gene matches: 12. For the CDR3, the DNA is TGTGCCAGCAGTGAAGGTGTTGGGCGGGGGGGCGGAGCGCAGTATTTT. It specifies CASSEGVGRGGGAQYF.

The chain uses TRBV6-5 and TRBJ1-6, with D tentatively TRBD1 (5 bases). Germline CDR1 reads MNHEY; CDR2 reads SVGAGI. The germline V and J ends were trimmed by 6 bases and 9 bases, with 18 bases remaining between them. The CDR3 has 15 residues. CDR3 nucleotide sequence: TGTGCCAGCAGGGAGGGTGGGGGGAGCAGTTCACCCCTCCACTTT. Its protein product is CASREGGGSSSPLHF.

The rearrangement joins TRBV4-1 to TRBJ1-2; 7 bases line up with TRBD1. Germline V gene data show CDR1 as MGHRA and CDR2 as YSYEKL. The CDR3 is 19 residues long. J was trimmed by 0 bases and V by 0 bases; bases with no gene match: 13. DNA for the CDR3: TGCGCCAGCAGCCAAGATACGGGACAGATTGATATTTCTAACTATGGCTACACCTTC. This codes for CASSQDTGQIDISNYGYTF.

This clone was seen just once. The chain combines TRBV18 with TRBJ1-6; D perhaps matches TRBD1 (6 bases). V lost 1 base, J lost 5 bases, and 9 bases lay in between. This CDR3 region has 15 residues. Germline loops: CDR1 KGHSH, CDR2 LQKENI. CDR3 nucleotide sequence: TGTGCCAGCTCACCACGAAGGGGGGATAATTCACCCCTCCACTTT. This sequence encodes CASSPRRGDNSPLHF.

This chain links TRBV30 with TRBJ1-1, with D possibly matching TRBD1 (5 bases). V lost 0 bases and J 3 bases, leaving 20 bases between the germline ends. The CDR3 is 17 residues long. CDR1 is GTSNPN and CDR2 is SVGIG in the germline V gene (reference sequence). CDR3 residues: CAWSVLGGAPRDTEAFF. As DNA, the CDR3 is TGTGCCTGGAGTGTACTGGGTGGGGCCCCGAGGGACACTGAAGCTTTCTTT. Based on the CDR3 plus reference TRBV30 and TRBJ1-1, the full variable domain is SQTIHQWPATLVQPVGSPLSLECTVEGTSNPNLYWYRQAAGRGLQLLFYSVGIGQISSEVPQNLSASRPQDRQFILSSKKLLLSDSGFYLCAWSVLGGAPRDTEAFFGQGTRLTVV.

The V gene is TRBV5-1, the J gene TRBJ2-3; 7 positions match TRBD1. This CDR3 spans 16 amino acids. J was trimmed by 4 bases and V by 4 bases; bases with no gene match: 12. Germline loops: CDR1 SGHRS, CDR2 YFSETQ. As DNA, the CDR3 is TGCGCCAGCAGCCAAGTGGCCAGACAGGGACCAGATACGCAGTATTTT. It yields the protein CASSQVARQGPDTQYF.

The V gene is TRBV5-1, the J gene TRBJ1-2; TRBD1 matches 8 bases. V lost 4 bases and J lost 6; bases outside the gene matches: 11. The CDR3 contains 15 residues. Germline V CDR1 and CDR2: SGHRS, YFSETQ. The CDR3 nucleotides read TGCGCCAGCAGCCAAGGACAGGGTTCTCCTCATGGCTACACCTTC. Translating gives CASSQGQGSPHGYTF.

This clone occurred a few times. The chain uses TRBV4-2 and TRBJ1-1, with TRBD1 matching over 8 bases. V lost 1 base and J lost 4; bases outside the gene matches: 20. The CDR3 is made up of 20 amino acids. Germline V CDR1 and CDR2: LGHNA, YNFKEQ. The CDR3 sequence: CASSQAVSSGGYGTATEAFF. The CDR3, as DNA: TGTGCCAGCAGCCAAGCGGTATCATCAGGGGGCTACGGGACTGCCACTGAAGCTTTCTTT.